This T cell receptor beta chain was captured in a study of T cell repertoires in cytomegalovirus infection. About the research overall: It was the public TCR beta signatures that indicated both CMV infection and matching HLA type.

This clonotype was detected only a few times. Its antigen is currently unknown. Per germline, CDR1 LNHDA and CDR2 SQIVND (reference sequence). The CDR3 spans 15 residues. V lost 7 bases to trimming and J lost 3 bases; unmatched junction nucleotides: 10. Study-wide results and limits: CMV-specific TCR beta clonotypes restricted by HLA-C dominated the ex vivo response. Summed frequency of shared TCR beta families picked out CMV carriers who also had the relevant HLA.

Via MiXCR, TCRdb re-called the reads, giving one row per CDR3 protein. The repertoire has around 78,000 distinct CDR3 sequences, 20% to 30% of them found once; the top ten carry around 50%. The chain is built from TRBV19 and TRBJ2-3, with 7 positions matching TRBD1. This receptor was identified in a human donor in good health (CMV status not recorded). Some clones in this sample may be carry-over from other donors' samples. Sequencing was performed on CD8+ T cells from cultured PBMCs, taken from culture after CMV antigen stimulation. This CDR3 is CASTPGGRGTDTQYF. In nucleotides, the CDR3 is TGTGCCAGTACTCCAGGAGGCAGGGGGACAGATACGCAGTATTTT. Filled out from reference TRBV19 and TRBJ2-3, the complete variable domain reads DGGITQSPKYLFRKEGQNVTLSCEQNLNHDAMYWYRQDPGQGLRLIYYSQIVNDFQKGDIAEGYSVSREKKESFPLTVTSAQKNPTAFYLCASTPGGRGTDTQYFGPGTRLTVL.